These 22 T cell receptor beta chains originate from one sample sequenced in a study of CD8+ T cells in alopecia areata. It was cDNA, reverse transcribed from extracted RNA, that served as the sequencing template. Clones were read by immunoSEQ multiplex PCR, and TCRdb kept only the in-frame ones, dropping some. The table records thousands of clones, about two thirds of them present only once. Specified treatment: oral pan-JAK inhibitor, 5-10 mg twice daily. Patients with alopecia areata provided lesional scalp punch biopsies as well as peripheral blood. Specimen: skin, collected at week 4, from a patient treated with tofacitinib. Receptors were obtained from a human donor with alopecia areata.

The chain couples TRBV4-3 to TRBJ1-2; TRBD1 might be the D (6 bases). This CDR3 is 16 amino acids long. V was pared by 0 bases and J by 6 bases, with 17 bases between. Germline V gene data show CDR1 as LGHNA and CDR2 as YSLEER. DNA of the CDR3: TGCGCCAGCAGCCAAGAGGTTACAGGGCGAAAGCATGGCTACACCTTC. Translation: CASSQEVTGRKHGYTF.

The genes are TRBV7-3 and TRBJ2-1; D not certain. There are 15 residues in the CDR3. The V end was cut by 0 bases, the J end by 7 bases, with 13 bases between. Looked up from germline, CDR1 is SGHTA and CDR2 is FQGTGA. This CDR3 is CASSLTRAAFNEQFF. The CDR3 nucleotides are TGTGCCAGCAGCTTAACTAGGGCAGCTTTTAATGAGCAGTTCTTC.

This chain connects TRBV14 to TRBJ2-7, with D maybe TRBD1 (6 bases). Trimming removed 4 bases from V and 2 bases from J, with 12 bases in between. Germline CDR1 reads SGHDN; CDR2 reads FVKESK. The CDR3 has 14 amino acids. CDR3 loop: CASSRTGQTYEQYF. CDR3 nucleotide sequence: TGTGCCAGCAGCCGCACTGGACAGACCTACGAGCAGTACTTC.

This chain uses TRBV29-1 with TRBJ1-5; TRBD1 aligns across 9 bases. Trimming took 7 bases from V and 4 from J; bases not matched to a gene: 8. The CDR3 totals 14 residues. Germline V gene data show CDR1 as SQVTM and CDR2 as ANQGSEA. CDR3 loop: CSAITGGGNQPQHF. Here the CDR3 DNA reads TGCAGCGCAATAACAGGGGGCGGAAATCAGCCCCAGCATTTT.

The V gene is TRBV5-1, the J gene TRBJ1-1, with D hard to call. CDR1 is SGHRS, CDR2 YFSETQ, per germline. This CDR3 spans 12 amino acids. Trimming pared 7 bases from V and 5 bases from J, leaving 12 bases between. The DNA for the CDR3 is TGCGCCAGCCAGAACGACCGGACTGAAGCTTTCTTT. It translates to CASQNDRTEAFF. Together with reference TRBV5-1 and TRBJ1-1, the CDR3 gives the full variable domain: KAGVTQTPRYLIKTRGQQVTLSCSPISGHRSVSWYQQTPGQGLQFLFEYFSETQRNKGNFPGRFSGRQFSNSRSEMNVSTLELGDSALYLCASQNDRTEAFFGQGTRLTVV.

The chain combines TRBV30 with TRBJ1-1, with no clear D. CDR1 and CDR2 (germline): GTSNPN, SVGIG (reference sequence). Trimming took 4 bases from V and 0 from J, leaving 9 bases between them. The CDR3 consists of 13 residues. The CDR3 coding sequence is TGTGCCTGGATCGCCAACATGAACACTGAAGCTTTCTTT. Its protein product is CAWIANMNTEAFF.

This chain joins TRBV5-4 and TRBJ1-1, with no clear D. V was pared by 2 bases and J by 0 bases, with 11 bases between. The CDR3 is 15 residues long. Germline assignment: CDR1 SGHNT and CDR2 YYREEE (reference sequence). The CDR3 protein is CASSLMGKMNTEAFF. As DNA, the CDR3 is TGTGCCAGCAGCTTAATGGGGAAGATGAACACTGAAGCTTTCTTT.

The rearrangement links TRBV6-5 to TRBJ2-5; D is ambiguous. Trimming stripped 2 bases from V and 5 bases from J, with 12 bases between. CDR3 size: 14 residues. Germline lookup yields CDR1 MNHEY and CDR2 SVGAGI. The CDR3 DNA sequence: TGTGCCAGCAGTTACCCGACCACAAGGGAGACCCAGTACTTC. It is translated as CASSYPTTRETQYF.

This clone was counted once. This specimen includes other DNA sequences encoding the same CDR3. This chain's CDR3 is CASSPGASYEQYF. The DNA for the CDR3 is TGTGCCAGCAGCCCAGGGGCATCCTACGAGCAGTACTTC. This chain joins TRBV27 and TRBJ2-7; tentative D call: TRBD1 (6 bases). Trimming took off 6 bases at V and 1 base at J, with 10 bases between the two ends. CDR1 and CDR2 (germline): MNHEY, SMNVEV (reference sequence). The CDR3 length is 13 residues.

The chain is built from TRBV2 and TRBJ2-2; 11 bases are a match to TRBD1. V gave up 6 bases and J gave up 5 bases; unmatched junction bases: 5. The germline V gene has CDR1 SNHLY and CDR2 FYNNEI. The CDR3 sequence is 15 residues long. The CDR3 sequence is CASSYRDRGTGELFF. The CDR3 DNA reads TGTGCCAGCAGCTACCGGGACAGGGGGACCGGGGAGCTGTTTTTT.

The chain employs TRBV18 and TRBJ1-1, with D unclear. The V gene's germline CDR1 is KGHSH and CDR2 LQKENI. The CDR3 covers 15 residues. V lost 3 bases and J 11 bases, leaving 22 bases between the germline ends. The CDR3 is CASSPRIRLRSWAFF. The CDR3 nucleotides are TGTGCCAGCTCACCGCGGATACGTTTGAGGTCGTGGGCTTTCTTT.

V and J are TRBV19 and TRBJ2-5, with 8 nucleotides matching TRBD1. The J call may not be correct, given that the DNA end is closer to TRBJ2-7. Per germline, CDR1 LNHDA and CDR2 SQIVND (reference sequence). The CDR3 totals 16 residues. The CDR3, as DNA: TGTGCCAGTACCTCCATCCACCTCGACAGGGGCAACGAGCAGTACTTC. This translates into CASTSIHLDRGNEQYF.

CDR3 region: CASSLKDGYEQYF. CDR3 bases: TGTGCCAGCAGTTTAAAGGATGGCTACGAGCAGTACTTC. V and J are TRBV6-1 and TRBJ2-7, with no clear D. CDR1 MNHNS and CDR2 SASEGT come from the germline V gene. The CDR3 is made up of 13 amino acids. The V end lost 5 bases, the J end lost 3 bases, and 11 bases lay between the germline ends.

The chain joins TRBV6-6 to TRBJ1-1; possibly TRBD1 for D (5 bases). Germline V gene data show CDR1 as MNHNY and CDR2 as SVGAGI (reference sequence). The CDR3 totals 12 residues. V was shortened by 5 bases and J by 4 bases, with 8 bases between the two germline ends. CDR3 nucleotide sequence: TGTGCCAGCAGTACAGGTGGCACTGAAGCTTTCTTT. It yields the protein CASSTGGTEAFF.

This rearrangement joins TRBV27 to TRBJ1-5; no clear D. The germline V gene has CDR1 MNHEY and CDR2 SMNVEV (reference sequence). The CDR3 has 15 amino acids. V dropped 5 bases and J dropped 2 bases, with 13 bases sitting between them. CDR3 sequence (DNA): TGTGCCAGCAGTCCCACGGAGGGAGGCAATCAGCCCCAGCATTTT. This sequence encodes CASSPTEGGNQPQHF.

The chain is built from TRBV10-3 and TRBJ2-3; D perhaps matches TRBD1 (6 bases). Per the germline V gene, CDR1 is ENHRY and CDR2 is SYGVKD. The CDR3 spans 15 residues. V gave up 4 bases and J gave up 6 bases, with 17 bases separating them. CDR3 in amino acids: CAISGVGGARDTQYF. As DNA, the CDR3 is TGTGCCATCAGTGGAGTTGGGGGCGCGAGGGATACGCAGTATTTT.

The chain combines TRBV7-9 with TRBJ2-6; D remains unclear. CDR3 length: 15 amino acids. From germline, CDR1 is SEHNR and CDR2 FQNEAQ (reference sequence). Trimming shortened V by 5 bases and J by 4 bases, and 12 bases separated the two germline ends. The CDR3 DNA follows: TGTGCCAGCAGCACCAGGACCACCGGGGCCAACGTCCTGACTTTC. The encoded protein is CASSTRTTGANVLTF.

V gene TRBV5-1 combines with J gene TRBJ2-4, with D perhaps TRBD2 (6 bases). Germline values: CDR1 SGHRS, CDR2 YFSETQ. Trimming pared 4 bases from V and 0 bases from J, leaving 20 bases between. The CDR3 has 18 residues. The CDR3 nucleotides are TGCGCCAGCAGCCGGGAGCGGCCCTTGAGACTAGCCAAAAACATTCAGTACTTC. Its translation is CASSRERPLRLAKNIQYF.

The chain carries TRBV1 and TRBJ2-6; TRBD2 is the table's D call, not checked against the DNA. TRBV1 is a listed pseudogene. The CDR3 is made up of 18 amino acids. The CDR3 protein is CTSSTGSLCTNRANVLTF. The CDR3 DNA reads TGCACCAGCAGCACGGGTAGTTTGTGCACAAATCGGGCCAACGTCCTGACTTTC.

The chain uses TRBV6-1 and TRBJ1-1; 10 nucleotides agree with TRBD1. The CDR3 runs to 15 residues. Trimming at V came to 8 bases and at J to 4 bases, leaving 10 bases not matched to a gene. Germline lookup yields CDR1 MNHNS and CDR2 SASEGT. This CDR3 is CASRDRGLRSTEAFF. In nucleotides, the CDR3 is TGTGCCAGCCGGGACAGGGGACTACGTAGCACTGAAGCTTTCTTT.

J is TRBJ2-3 and V is TRBV11-2; 9 nucleotides agree with TRBD2. Germline CDR1 reads SGHAT; CDR2 reads FQNNGV. The CDR3 has 16 amino acids. Unmatched junction bases numbered 6, after V lost 4 bases and J lost 1 base. CDR3 sequence reads: CASSSSGLARTDTQYF. The DNA of the CDR3 is TGTGCCAGCAGCTCCTCGGGACTAGCACGCACAGATACGCAGTATTTT.

V and J are TRBV4-1 and TRBJ1-5; TRBD1 might be the D (6 bases). This CDR3 has 15 amino acids. Germline V lookup: CDR1 MGHRA, CDR2 YSYEKL. V gave up 2 bases and J gave up 2 bases, with 10 bases separating them. CDR3 loop: CASSQIGGRNQPQHF. In DNA form, the CDR3 reads TGCGCCAGCAGCCAAATAGGGGGACGCAATCAGCCCCAGCATTTT.